The 6 T cell receptor beta chains reported below all come from one sample, sequenced in a study of T-cell reconstitution after alpha-beta-depleted transplantation in children. The TCRbeta library was prepared with unique molecular identifiers. TCRdb independently ran MiXCR on the PCR reads; one entry per CDR3 protein. The data show roughly 790,000 distinct CDR3 sequences, with roughly 15% seen just once and under 6% held by the top ten. The sequencing used PBMCs, mostly from graft donor cells, collected 360 days after TCRalphabeta/CD19-depleted stem cell transplant. All receptors come from a male patient between 5 and 17 years old who had a stem cell transplant for acute lymphoblastic leukemia, so the T cells may come from the graft donor.

The genes are TRBV15 and TRBJ2-7; TRBD2 aligns across 12 bases. This CDR3 comprises 18 residues. Germline V gives CDR1 LNHNV, CDR2 YYDKDF (reference sequence). The V gene end was trimmed by 0 bases and the J gene end by 4 bases; junction bases not matched to a gene: 10. In nucleotides, the CDR3 is TGTGCCACCAGCAGAGATCCTAGGGCTAGCGGGAGGGGTTACGAGCAGTACTTC. Translating gives CATSRDPRASGRGYEQYF.

This clonotype was detected ten times or more. This rearrangement joins TRBV9 to TRBJ2-2; 7 nucleotides agree with TRBD2. This CDR3 comprises 17 residues. Germline CDR1 and CDR2: SGDLS and YYNGEE. With 2 bases clipped from V and 2 bases from J, the junction kept 9 bases outside the gene matches. Here the CDR3 reads CASSVGRTSVNTGELFF. CDR3 DNA sequence: TGTGCCAGCAGCGTTGGAAGAACTAGCGTTAACACCGGGGAGCTGTTTTTT.

The table lists this clonotype with many counts. This chain uses TRBV4-1 with TRBJ2-1, with D possibly TRBD1 on 5 matching bases. V was trimmed by 1 base and J by 0 bases, leaving 10 bases between them. The CDR3 extends over 16 amino acids. Germline loops: CDR1 MGHRA, CDR2 YSYEKL. This CDR3 reads CASSQGRGSSYNEQFF. The CDR3 DNA reads TGCGCCAGCAGCCAAGGTAGGGGAAGCTCCTACAATGAGCAGTTCTTC.

Only a few counts were recorded for this clonotype. V usage is TRBV21-1 and J usage is TRBJ2-2. TRBV21-1 corresponds to a pseudogene. CDR3 length: 18 residues. DNA of the CDR3: TGTGCCAGCAGCAAAAGTTCTCTGACCTATTCGAACACCGGGGAGCTGTTTTTT. Protein sequence: CASSKSSLTYSNTGELFF.

This clonotype was picked up a small number of times. V usage is TRBV6-4 and J usage is TRBJ2-2; D gene uncertain. This CDR3 comprises 15 residues. V was clipped by 4 bases and J by 3 bases, with 12 bases between them. CDR1 MRHNA and CDR2 SNTAGT come from the germline V gene. CDR3 protein: CASSGDQTYTGELFF. The CDR3 DNA follows: TGTGCCAGCAGTGGTGACCAAACGTACACCGGGGAGCTGTTTTTT.

The chain carries TRBV12-3 or TRBV12-4 and TRBJ1-2; 8 nucleotides align to TRBD1. V gave up 5 bases and J gave up 6 bases; unmatched junction bases: 11. The CDR3 is 15 amino acids. The CDR3 sequence is CASSPFRQGQNGYTF. The DNA for the CDR3 is TGTGCCAGCAGTCCGTTCCGACAGGGGCAAAATGGCTACACCTTC.